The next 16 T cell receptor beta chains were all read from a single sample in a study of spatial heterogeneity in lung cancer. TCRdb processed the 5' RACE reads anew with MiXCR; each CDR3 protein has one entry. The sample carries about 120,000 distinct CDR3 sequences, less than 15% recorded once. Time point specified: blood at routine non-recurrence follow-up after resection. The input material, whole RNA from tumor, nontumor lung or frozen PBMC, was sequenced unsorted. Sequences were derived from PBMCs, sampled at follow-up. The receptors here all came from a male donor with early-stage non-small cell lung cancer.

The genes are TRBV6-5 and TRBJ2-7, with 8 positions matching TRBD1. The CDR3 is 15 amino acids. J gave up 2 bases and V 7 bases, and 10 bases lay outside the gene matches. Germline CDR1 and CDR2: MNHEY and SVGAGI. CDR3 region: CASTNGQGVTYEQYF. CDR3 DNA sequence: TGTGCCAGCACCAATGGACAGGGTGTAACCTACGAGCAGTACTTC.

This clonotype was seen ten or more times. The CDR3 sequence is CASSQGRQGGSDTQYF. The CDR3 bases are TGTGCCAGCAGCCAAGGAAGACAGGGAGGTTCAGATACGCAGTATTTT. This chain joins TRBV4-2 and TRBJ2-3, with a weak D call TRBD1 (7 bases). CDR1 is LGHNA and CDR2 is YNFKEQ in the germline V gene. V was clipped by 1 base and J by 4 bases, with 15 bases between them. The CDR3 runs 16 residues.

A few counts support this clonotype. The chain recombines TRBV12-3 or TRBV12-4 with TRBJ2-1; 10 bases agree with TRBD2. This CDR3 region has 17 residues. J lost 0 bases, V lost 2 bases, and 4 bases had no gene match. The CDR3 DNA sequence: TGTGCCAGCAGTTTAAGCGGGGGGGCCCGCTCCTACAATGAGCAGTTCTTC. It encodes CASSLSGGARSYNEQFF.

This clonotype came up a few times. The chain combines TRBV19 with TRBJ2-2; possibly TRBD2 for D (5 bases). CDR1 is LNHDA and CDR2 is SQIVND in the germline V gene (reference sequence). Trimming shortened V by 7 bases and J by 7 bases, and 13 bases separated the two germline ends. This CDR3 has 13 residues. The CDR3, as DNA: TGTGCCAGTACCCTGGGAGTCGGCGGGGAGCTGTTTTTT. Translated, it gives CASTLGVGGELFF.

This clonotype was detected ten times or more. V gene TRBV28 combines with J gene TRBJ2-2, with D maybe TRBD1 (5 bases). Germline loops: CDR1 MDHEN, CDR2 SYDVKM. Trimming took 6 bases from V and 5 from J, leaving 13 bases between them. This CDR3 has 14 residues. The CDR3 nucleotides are TGTGCCAGCAGCCGTCCAGGGTGGACCGGGGAGCTGTTTTTT. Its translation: CASSRPGWTGELFF.

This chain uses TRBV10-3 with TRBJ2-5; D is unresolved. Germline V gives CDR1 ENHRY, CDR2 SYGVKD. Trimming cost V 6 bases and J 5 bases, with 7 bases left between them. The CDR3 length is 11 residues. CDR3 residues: CAISPGETQYF. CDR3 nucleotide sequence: TGTGCCATCAGCCCTGGGGAGACCCAGTACTTC.

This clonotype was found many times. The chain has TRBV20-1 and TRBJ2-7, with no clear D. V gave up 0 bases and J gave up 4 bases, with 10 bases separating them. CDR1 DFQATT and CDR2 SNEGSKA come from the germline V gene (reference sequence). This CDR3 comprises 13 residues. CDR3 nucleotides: TGCAGTGCTAGAGATCCTGGCCGGTACGAGCAGTACTTC. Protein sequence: CSARDPGRYEQYF.

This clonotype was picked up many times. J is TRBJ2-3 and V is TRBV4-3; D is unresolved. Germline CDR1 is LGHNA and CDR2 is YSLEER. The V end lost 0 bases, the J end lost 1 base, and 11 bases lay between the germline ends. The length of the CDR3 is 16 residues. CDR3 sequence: CASSQDLTRGTDTQYF. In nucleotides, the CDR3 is TGCGCCAGCAGCCAAGATTTGACGAGAGGCACAGATACGCAGTATTTT.

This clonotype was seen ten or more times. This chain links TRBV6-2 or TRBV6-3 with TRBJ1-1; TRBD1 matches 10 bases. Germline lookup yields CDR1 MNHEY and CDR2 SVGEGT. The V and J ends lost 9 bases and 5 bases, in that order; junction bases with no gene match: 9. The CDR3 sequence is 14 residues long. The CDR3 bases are TGTGCCAGTTACCCCCGGGACAGGGGTACTGAAGCTTTCTTT. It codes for CASYPRDRGTEAFF.

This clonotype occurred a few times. The CDR3 DNA sequence: TGTGCCAGCAGCCTGGGACAGTACTCAGGGATCAATGAGCAGTTCTTC. Translating it yields CASSLGQYSGINEQFF. V and J are TRBV14 and TRBJ2-1; the match to TRBD1 covers 7 bases. CDR1 SGHDN and CDR2 FVKESK come from the germline V gene. The length of the CDR3 is 16 residues. V dropped 4 bases and J dropped 6; count of bases not matched to a gene: 12. Full variable domain (rest looked up from reference TRBV14 and TRBJ2-1): EAGVTQFPSHSVIEKGQTVTLRCDPISGHDNLYWYRRVMGKEIKFLLHFVKESKQDESGMPNNRFLAERTGGTYSTLKVQPAELEDSGVYFCASSLGQYSGINEQFFGPGTRLTVL.

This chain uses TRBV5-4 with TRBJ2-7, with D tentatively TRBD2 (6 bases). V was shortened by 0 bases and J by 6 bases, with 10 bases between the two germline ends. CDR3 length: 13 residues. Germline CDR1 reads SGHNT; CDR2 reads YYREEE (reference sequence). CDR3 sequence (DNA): TGTGCCAGCAGCTTGGAGAGGAGGGGCGAGCAGTACTTC. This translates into CASSLERRGEQYF.

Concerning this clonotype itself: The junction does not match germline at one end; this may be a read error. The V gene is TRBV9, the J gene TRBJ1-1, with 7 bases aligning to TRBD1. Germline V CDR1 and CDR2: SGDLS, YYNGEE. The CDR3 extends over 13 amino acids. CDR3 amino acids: CGSSVDRAAEAFF. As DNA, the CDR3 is TGTGGCAGCAGCGTAGACAGGGCTGCTGAAGCTTTCTTT.

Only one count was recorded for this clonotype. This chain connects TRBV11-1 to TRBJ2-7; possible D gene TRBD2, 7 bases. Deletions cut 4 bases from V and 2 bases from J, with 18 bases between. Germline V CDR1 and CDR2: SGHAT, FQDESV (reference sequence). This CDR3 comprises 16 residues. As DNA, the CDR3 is TGTGCCAGCAGCTCTCGGGGGGCGACGGGACCCTACGAGCAGTACTTC. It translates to CASSSRGATGPYEQYF. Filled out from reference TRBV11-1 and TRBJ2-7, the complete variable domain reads EAEVAQSPRYKITEKSQAVAFWCDPISGHATLYWYRQILGQGPELLVQFQDESVVDDSQLPKDRFSAERLKGVDSTLKIQPAELGDSAMYLCASSSRGATGPYEQYFGPGTRLTVT.

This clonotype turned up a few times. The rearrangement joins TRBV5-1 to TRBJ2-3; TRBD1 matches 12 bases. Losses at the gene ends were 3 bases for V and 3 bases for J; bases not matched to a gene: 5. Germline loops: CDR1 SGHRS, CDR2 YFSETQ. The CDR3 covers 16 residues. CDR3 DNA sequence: TGCGCCAGCAGCTGGGGGACAGGGGGCGTTACAGATACGCAGTATTTT. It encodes CASSWGTGGVTDTQYF.

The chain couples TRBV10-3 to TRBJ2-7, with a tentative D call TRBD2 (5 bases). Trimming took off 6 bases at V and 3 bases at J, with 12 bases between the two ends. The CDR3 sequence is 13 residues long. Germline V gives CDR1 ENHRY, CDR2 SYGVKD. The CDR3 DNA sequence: TGTGCCATCAGGGGAGACACTTTCTACGAGCAGTACTTC. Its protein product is CAIRGDTFYEQYF.

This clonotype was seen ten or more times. The CDR3 loop reads CATSTWTLTDTQYF. CDR3 coding DNA: TGTGCCACCAGCACTTGGACTCTCACAGATACGCAGTATTTT. The V gene is TRBV15, the J gene TRBJ2-3; D is possibly TRBD2 (5 bases). The length of the CDR3 is 14 residues. V dropped 4 bases and J dropped 2 bases, with 10 bases sitting between them. Germline CDR1 is LNHNV and CDR2 is YYDKDF (reference sequence).